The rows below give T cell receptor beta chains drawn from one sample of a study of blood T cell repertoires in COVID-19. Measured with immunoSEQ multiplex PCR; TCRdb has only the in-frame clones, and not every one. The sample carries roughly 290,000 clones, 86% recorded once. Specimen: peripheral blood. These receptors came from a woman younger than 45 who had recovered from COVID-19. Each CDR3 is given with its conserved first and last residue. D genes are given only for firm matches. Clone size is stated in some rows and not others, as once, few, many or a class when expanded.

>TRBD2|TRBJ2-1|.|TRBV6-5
CASSYTSGASNEQFF
TGTGCCAGCAGTTATACTAGCGGGGCCTCCAATGAGCAGTTCTTC
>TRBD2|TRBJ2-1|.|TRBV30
CAWRRGTTNEQFF
TGTGCCTGGAGACGTGGGACTACGAATGAGCAGTTCTTC
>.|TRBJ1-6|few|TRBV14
CASSQQRGISPLHF
TGTGCCAGCAGCCAGCAAAGGGGGATCTCACCCCTCCACTTT
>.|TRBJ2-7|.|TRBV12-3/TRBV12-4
CASTAPWLYEQYF
TGTGCCAGCACCGCCCCGTGGCTCTACGAGCAGTACTTC
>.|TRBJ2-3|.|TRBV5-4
CASSLRAAADTQYF
TGTGCCAGCAGCTTGCGAGCGGCGGCAGATACGCAGTATTTT
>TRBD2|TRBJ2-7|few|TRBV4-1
CASSAGGGSYEQYF
TGCGCCAGCAGCGCGGGGGGAGGCTCCTACGAGCAGTACTTC
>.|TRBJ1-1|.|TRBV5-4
CASSIQRGGVNTEAFF
TGTGCCAGCAGTATACAAAGGGGAGGAGTGAACACTGAAGCTTTCTTT
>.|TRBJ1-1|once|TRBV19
CASSFVPEANTEAFF
TGTGCCAGTAGCTTTGTTCCGGAGGCGAACACTGAAGCTTTCTTT
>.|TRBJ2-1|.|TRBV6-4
CASSKGTAHNEQFF
TGTGCCAGCAGTAAAGGGACTGCCCACAATGAGCAGTTCTTC
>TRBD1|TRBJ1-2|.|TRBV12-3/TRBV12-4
CASSSDRYYGYTF
TGTGCCAGCAGTTCGGACAGGTACTATGGCTACACCTTC
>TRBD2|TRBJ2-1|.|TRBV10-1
CASSEGLAGGMPFF
TGCGCCAGCAGTGAGGGGCTAGCGGGGGGTATGCCCTTCTTC
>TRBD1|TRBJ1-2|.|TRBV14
CASSQLSTGPYGYTF
TGTGCCAGCAGCCAGCTCTCGACAGGGCCGTATGGCTACACCTTC
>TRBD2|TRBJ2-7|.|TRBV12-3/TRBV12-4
CASSISGQYEQYF
TGTGCCAGCAGTATTAGCGGGCAATACGAGCAGTACTTC
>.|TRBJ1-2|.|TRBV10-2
CASSDFGQLLHYGYTF
TGCGCCAGCAGTGATTTTGGACAGCTCCTTCACTATGGCTACACCTTC
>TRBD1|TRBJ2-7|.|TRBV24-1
CATRGTGRGEQYF
TGTGCCACCAGGGGGACAGGACGGGGCGAGCAGTACTTC
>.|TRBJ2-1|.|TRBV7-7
CASSSSRGNEQFF
TGTGCTAGCAGCTCCTCTCGGGGAAATGAGCAGTTCTTC
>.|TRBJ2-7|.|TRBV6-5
CASSLGGEQYF
TGTGCCAGCAGTTTAGGAGGGGAGCAGTACTTC
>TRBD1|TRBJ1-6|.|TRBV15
CATSRDWDRGRNSPLHF
TGTGCCACCAGCAGAGATTGGGACAGGGGGCGGAACTCACCCCTCCACTTT
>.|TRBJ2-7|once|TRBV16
CASSQQAGLDEQYF
TGTGCCAGCAGCCAACAGGCAGGGCTCGACGAGCAGTACTTC
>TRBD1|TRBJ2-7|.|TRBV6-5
CASSYGAGGVYEQYF
TGTGCCAGCAGTTACGGCGCAGGGGGCGTCTACGAGCAGTACTTC
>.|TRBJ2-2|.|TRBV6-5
CASSRGEGPTGELFF
TGTGCCAGCAGTAGGGGGGAGGGACCCACCGGGGAGCTGTTTTTT
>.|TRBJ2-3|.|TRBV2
CASSEAYTDTQYF
TGTGCCAGCAGTGAAGCGTACACAGATACGCAGTATTTT
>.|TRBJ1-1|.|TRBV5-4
CASTADTWDTEAFF
TGTGCCAGCACCGCGGATACGTGGGACACTGAAGCTTTCTTT
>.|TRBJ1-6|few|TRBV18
CASSPLGEEALHF
TGTGCCAGCTCACCCCTAGGGGAAGAGGCCCTCCACTTT
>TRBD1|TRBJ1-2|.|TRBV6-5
CASSYSHDRGQGYTF
TGTGCCAGCAGTTACTCGCATGACAGGGGGCAGGGCTACACCTTC
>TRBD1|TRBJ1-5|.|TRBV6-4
CASSESRDRGSLVEQPQHF
TGTGCCAGCAGTGAATCCCGGGACAGGGGGTCACTGGTTGAGCAGCCCCAGCATTTT
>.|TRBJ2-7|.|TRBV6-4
CASSESPGSYEQYF
TGTGCCAGCAGTGAATCTCCGGGTTCTTACGAGCAGTACTTC
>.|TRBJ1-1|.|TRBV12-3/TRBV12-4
CASRGGGRGAFF
TGTGCCAGCAGAGGCGGAGGCAGGGGAGCTTTCTTT
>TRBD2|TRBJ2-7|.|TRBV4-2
CASSRAELAGGGEQYF
TGTGCCAGCAGCCGGGCGGAACTAGCGGGGGGGGGCGAGCAGTACTTC
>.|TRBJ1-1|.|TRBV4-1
CASSHLPGQNTEAFF
TGCGCCAGCAGCCACCTACCGGGACAGAACACTGAAGCTTTCTTT